This TCR beta chain emerged from a study of blood T cell repertoires in COVID-19. Study context: The origin of the acute and convalescent COVID-19 samples was the United States, Italy and Spain.

CDR3 size: 13 residues. V was cut by 5 bases and J by 3 bases, with 8 bases left in between. Method: immunoSEQ multiplex PCR; TCRdb's copy keeps in-frame clones and lacks some. The sample has 97,000 or so clones; 82% are singletons. The chain recombines TRBV12-3 or TRBV12-4 with TRBJ1-5, with a possible D match to TRBD1 (5 bases). The source material was peripheral blood. This TCR was recovered from a man older than 75 with acute or convalescent COVID-19. CDR3 residues: CASSRGPNQPQHF. In DNA form, the CDR3 reads TGTGCCAGCAGTAGGGGCCCCAATCAGCCCCAGCATTTT.